One and the same sample provided the 11 T cell receptor beta chains below, sequenced in a study of CD8 T cells in ankylosing spondylitis. MiXCR was run by TCRdb on the 5' RACE reads, yielding one entry per CDR3 protein. The repertoire holds about 130,000 distinct CDR3 sequences, with 6% to 8.5% as singletons. Sequenced input: blood, either unsorted or a sorted T cell fraction (not recorded which). Every receptor here comes from a male donor with ankylosing spondylitis or in good health (not recorded which).

This clonotype was recorded many times. The V gene is TRBV5-1, the J gene TRBJ1-1, with 7 bases aligning to TRBD1. CDR1 is SGHRS, CDR2 YFSETQ, per germline. This CDR3 spans 15 amino acids. V lost 5 bases and J lost 5; bases outside the gene matches: 12. CDR3 sequence reads: CASSLQGGSGTEAFF. The DNA for the CDR3 is TGCGCCAGCAGTTTACAAGGGGGCTCGGGGACTGAAGCTTTCTTT.

At least ten counts were recorded for this clonotype. The gene calls are TRBV24-1 and TRBJ2-1, with D perhaps matching TRBD1 (5 bases). The germline CDR1 and CDR2 sequences are KGHDR and SFDVKD. V gave up 0 bases and J gave up 10 bases, with 12 bases separating them. The CDR3 runs 14 residues. The CDR3 DNA reads TGTGCCACCAGTGATTTGCGGCAGGGTCAGGAGCAGTTCTTC. It yields the protein CATSDLRQGQEQFF.

This clonotype was counted ten times or more. The V gene is TRBV29-1, the J gene TRBJ2-6; D ambiguous. The CDR3 has 16 residues. Germline V gene data show CDR1 as SQVTM and CDR2 as ANQGSEA. The germline V and J ends were trimmed by 3 bases and 0 bases, with 12 bases remaining between them. The CDR3 DNA is TGCAGCGTTGAGCAGAGCCAGTACTCTGGGGCCAACGTCCTGACTTTC. This translates into CSVEQSQYSGANVLTF. Based on the CDR3 plus reference TRBV29-1 and TRBJ2-6, the full variable domain is SAVISQKPSRDICQRGTSLTIQCQVDSQVTMMFWYRQQPGQSLTLIATANQGSEATYESGFVIDKFPISRPNLTFSTLTVSNMSPEDSSIYLCSVEQSQYSGANVLTFGAGSRLTVL.

The CDR3 sequence is CASTRFENEQFF. CDR3 DNA sequence: TGTGCCAGCACTAGGTTTGAAAATGAGCAGTTCTTC. This chain links TRBV12-3 or TRBV12-4 with TRBJ2-1; no reliable D call. V was shortened by 7 bases and J by 7 bases, with 11 bases between the two germline ends. The length of the CDR3 is 12 residues.

This clonotype was found many times. V is TRBV9 and J is TRBJ2-1; D possibly corresponds to TRBD1 (5 bases). CDR3 length equals 14 residues. Trimming took off 1 base at V and 5 bases at J, with 10 bases between the two ends. The germline gives CDR1 SGDLS, CDR2 YYNGEE. As DNA, the CDR3 is TGTGCCAGCAGCGTAACGACAGTCCACAATGAGCAGTTCTTC. Translated, it gives CASSVTTVHNEQFF.

The sample holds many counts of this clonotype. The chain joins TRBV20-1 to TRBJ1-3; D not certain. Germline V gives CDR1 DFQATT, CDR2 SNEGSKA (reference sequence). Deletions cut 5 bases from V and 4 bases from J, with 9 bases between. The CDR3 is made up of 12 amino acids. The CDR3 DNA follows: TGCAGTGCTGTCCAGGACGGAAACACCATATATTTT. It is translated as CSAVQDGNTIYF.

The sample holds many counts of this clonotype. The V and J genes are TRBV7-8 and TRBJ2-2, with D unclear. The CDR3 is 14 residues long. Per germline, CDR1 SGHVS and CDR2 FQNEAQ. Trimming shortened V by 4 bases and J by 1 base, and 7 bases separated the two germline ends. CDR3 in amino acids: CASSWSQNTGELFF. The CDR3 nucleotides are TGTGCCAGCAGCTGGTCACAGAACACCGGGGAGCTGTTTTTT. Looking up the rest from reference TRBV7-8 and TRBJ2-2 gives the full variable domain: GAGVSQSPRYKVAKRGQDVALRCDPISGHVSLFWYQQALGQGPEFLTYFQNEAQLDKSGLPSDRFFAERPEGSVSTLKIQRTQQEDSAVYLCASSWSQNTGELFFGEGSRLTVL.

This clonotype was seen ten or more times. V is TRBV10-3 and J is TRBJ2-5; D perhaps matches TRBD2 (6 bases). V was trimmed by 3 bases and J by 7 bases, leaving 9 bases between them. CDR3 length: 12 amino acids. Germline CDR1 reads ENHRY; CDR2 reads SYGVKD. The DNA for the CDR3 is TGTGCCATCAGTGATGAGGGAGGGACCCAGTACTTC. Protein: CAISDEGGTQYF.

This clonotype was detected many times. The chain carries TRBV2 and TRBJ2-3, with D unclear. The CDR3 extends over 14 amino acids. Germline CDR1 reads SNHLY; CDR2 reads FYNNEI. Trimming pared 1 base from V and 9 bases from J, leaving 14 bases between. CDR3 protein: CASSEEARQTTQYF. CDR3 bases: TGTGCCAGCAGTGAAGAGGCCAGGCAGACGACGCAGTATTTT.

This clonotype was observed at least ten times. The chain is built from TRBV9 and TRBJ2-3; D is ambiguous. This CDR3 has 14 amino acids. Germline CDR1 is SGDLS and CDR2 is YYNGEE. V was clipped by 0 bases and J by 2 bases, with 7 bases between them. DNA for the CDR3: TGTGCCAGCAGCGTAGGGACCTCCACAGATACGCAGTATTTT. Translation gives CASSVGTSTDTQYF.

This clonotype occurred many times. The J gene is TRBJ1-2, the V gene TRBV2, with D perhaps matching TRBD1 (6 bases). CDR1 SNHLY and CDR2 FYNNEI come from the germline V gene. The CDR3 covers 14 residues. V was trimmed by 8 bases and J by 2 bases, leaving 15 bases between them. CDR3 sequence reads: CASQRGGTNYGYTF. The CDR3 DNA reads TGTGCCAGCCAAAGAGGGGGGACCAACTATGGCTACACCTTC. Based on the CDR3 plus reference TRBV2 and TRBJ1-2, the full variable domain is EPEVTQTPSHQVTQMGQEVILRCVPISNHLYFYWYRQILGQKVEFLVSFYNNEISEKSEIFDDQFSVERPDGSNFTLKIRSTKLEDSAMYFCASQRGGTNYGYTFGSGTRLTVV.